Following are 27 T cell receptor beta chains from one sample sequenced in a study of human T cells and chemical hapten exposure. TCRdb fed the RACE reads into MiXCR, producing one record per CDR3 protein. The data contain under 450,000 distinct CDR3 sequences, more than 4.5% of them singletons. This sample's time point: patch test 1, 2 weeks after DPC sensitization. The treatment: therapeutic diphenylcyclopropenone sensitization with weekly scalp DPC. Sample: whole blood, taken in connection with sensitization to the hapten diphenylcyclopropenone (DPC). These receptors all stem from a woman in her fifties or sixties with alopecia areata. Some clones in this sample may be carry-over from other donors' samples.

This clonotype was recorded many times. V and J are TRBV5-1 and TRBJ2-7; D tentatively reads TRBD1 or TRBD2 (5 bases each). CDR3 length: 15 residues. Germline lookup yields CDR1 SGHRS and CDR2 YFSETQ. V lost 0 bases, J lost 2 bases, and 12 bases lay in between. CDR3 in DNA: TGCGCCAGCAGCTTGGAGGGGACGGTGACCTACGAGCAGTACTTC. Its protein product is CASSLEGTVTYEQYF.

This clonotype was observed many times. The CDR3, as DNA: TGCAGTGCTAGAGTAACAGCTCACTACGAGCAGTACTTC. This translates into CSARVTAHYEQYF. The chain uses TRBV20-1 and TRBJ2-7; D is unresolved. The CDR3 spans 13 residues. V was trimmed by 1 base and J by 3 bases, leaving 10 bases between them. CDR1 DFQATT and CDR2 SNEGSKA come from the germline V gene (reference sequence).

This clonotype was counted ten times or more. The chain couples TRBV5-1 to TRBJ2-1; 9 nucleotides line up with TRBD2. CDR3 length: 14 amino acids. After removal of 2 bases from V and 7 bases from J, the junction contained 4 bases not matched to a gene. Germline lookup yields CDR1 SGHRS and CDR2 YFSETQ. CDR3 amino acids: CASSFTSGLNEQFF. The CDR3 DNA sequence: TGCGCCAGCAGCTTCACTAGCGGGTTGAATGAGCAGTTCTTC.

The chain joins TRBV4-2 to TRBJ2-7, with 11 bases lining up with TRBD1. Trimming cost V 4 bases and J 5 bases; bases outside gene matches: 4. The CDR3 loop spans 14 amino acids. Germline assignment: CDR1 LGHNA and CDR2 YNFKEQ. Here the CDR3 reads CASSPRTGGDEQYF. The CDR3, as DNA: TGTGCCAGCAGCCCCCGGACAGGGGGCGACGAGCAGTACTTC.

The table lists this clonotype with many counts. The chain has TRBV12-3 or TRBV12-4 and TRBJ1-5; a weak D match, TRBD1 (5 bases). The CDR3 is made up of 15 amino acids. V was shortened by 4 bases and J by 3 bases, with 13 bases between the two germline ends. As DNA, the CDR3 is TGTGCCAGCAGTTCCCTCGGCAGGGTCAATCAGCCCCAGCATTTT. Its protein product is CASSSLGRVNQPQHF.

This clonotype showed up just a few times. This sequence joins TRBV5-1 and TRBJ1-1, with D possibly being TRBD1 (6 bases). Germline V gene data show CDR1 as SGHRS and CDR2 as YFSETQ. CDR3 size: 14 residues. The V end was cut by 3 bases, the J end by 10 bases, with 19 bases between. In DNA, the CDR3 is TGCGCCAGCAGCTCACGTGGGGGGGCCCCTCGAGCTTTCTTT. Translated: CASSSRGGAPRAFF. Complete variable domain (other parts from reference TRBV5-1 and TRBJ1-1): KAGVTQTPRYLIKTRGQQVTLSCSPISGHRSVSWYQQTPGQGLQFLFEYFSETQRNKGNFPGRFSGRQFSNSRSEMNVSTLELGDSALYLCASSSRGGAPRAFFGQGTRLTVV.

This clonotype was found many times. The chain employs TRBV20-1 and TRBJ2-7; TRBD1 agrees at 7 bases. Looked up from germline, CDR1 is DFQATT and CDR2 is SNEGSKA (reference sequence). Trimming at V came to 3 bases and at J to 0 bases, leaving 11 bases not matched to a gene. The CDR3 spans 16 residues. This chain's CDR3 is CSASRPGQLHSYEQYF. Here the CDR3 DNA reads TGCAGTGCTAGTAGACCGGGACAGCTACACTCCTACGAGCAGTACTTC.

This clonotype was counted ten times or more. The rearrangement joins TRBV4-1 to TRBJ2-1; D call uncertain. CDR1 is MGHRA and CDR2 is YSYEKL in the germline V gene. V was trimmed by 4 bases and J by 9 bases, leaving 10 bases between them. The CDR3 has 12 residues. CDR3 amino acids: CASSPEPGEQFF. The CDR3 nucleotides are TGCGCCAGCAGCCCCGAACCGGGTGAGCAGTTCTTC.

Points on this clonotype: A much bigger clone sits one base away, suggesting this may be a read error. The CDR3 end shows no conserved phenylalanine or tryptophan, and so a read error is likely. The CDR3 nucleotides read TGTGCCAGCAGTGATGGACTCTCCTACGAGCAGTACTAC. Translation gives CASSDGLSYEQYY. The chain carries TRBV6-1 and TRBJ2-7, with a tentative D call TRBD2 (5 bases). The CDR3 contains 13 residues. Germline V gene sequence: CDR1 MNHNS, CDR2 SASEGT. V lost 3 bases and J 0 bases, leaving 6 bases between the germline ends.

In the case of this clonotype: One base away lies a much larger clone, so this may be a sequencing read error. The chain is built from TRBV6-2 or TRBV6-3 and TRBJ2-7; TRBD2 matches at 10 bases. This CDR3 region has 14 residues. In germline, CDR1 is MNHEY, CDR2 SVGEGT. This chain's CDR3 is CTSSLAGGEDEQYF. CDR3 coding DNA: TGTACCAGCAGTTTAGCGGGAGGAGAGGACGAGCAGTACTTC.

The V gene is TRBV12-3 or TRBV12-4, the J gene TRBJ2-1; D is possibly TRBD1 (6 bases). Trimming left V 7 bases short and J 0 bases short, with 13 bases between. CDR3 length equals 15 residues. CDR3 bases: TGTGCCAGCACCGAACAGGGCCGCTCCTACAATGAGCAGTTCTTC. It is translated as CASTEQGRSYNEQFF.

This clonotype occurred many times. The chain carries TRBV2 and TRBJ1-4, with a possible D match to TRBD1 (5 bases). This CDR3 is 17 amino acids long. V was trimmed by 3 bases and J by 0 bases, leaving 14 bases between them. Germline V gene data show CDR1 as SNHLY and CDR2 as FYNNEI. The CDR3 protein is CASSEHGTGSTNEKLFF. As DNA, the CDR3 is TGTGCCAGCAGTGAGCACGGGACCGGTTCAACTAATGAAAAACTGTTTTTT.

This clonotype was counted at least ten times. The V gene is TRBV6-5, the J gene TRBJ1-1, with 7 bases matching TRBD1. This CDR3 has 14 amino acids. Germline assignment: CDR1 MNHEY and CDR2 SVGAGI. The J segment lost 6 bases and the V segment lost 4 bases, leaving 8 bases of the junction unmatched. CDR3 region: CASSSLRGQAEAFF. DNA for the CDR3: TGTGCCAGCAGTTCCCTGAGGGGGCAGGCTGAAGCTTTCTTT.

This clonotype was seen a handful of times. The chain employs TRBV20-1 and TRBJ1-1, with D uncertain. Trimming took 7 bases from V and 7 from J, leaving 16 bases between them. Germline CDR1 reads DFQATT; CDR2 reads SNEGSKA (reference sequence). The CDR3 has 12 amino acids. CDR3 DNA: TGCAGTGGTGCAAGAATCTGGAATGAAGCTTTCTTT. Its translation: CSGARIWNEAFF.

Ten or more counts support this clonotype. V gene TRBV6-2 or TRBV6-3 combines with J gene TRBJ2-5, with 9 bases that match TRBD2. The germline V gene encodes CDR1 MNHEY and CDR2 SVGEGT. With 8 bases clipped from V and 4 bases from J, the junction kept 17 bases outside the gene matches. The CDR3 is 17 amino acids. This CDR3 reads CASPPTREGLLSETQYF. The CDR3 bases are TGTGCCAGCCCCCCGACGCGGGAGGGCCTACTATCAGAGACCCAGTACTTC.

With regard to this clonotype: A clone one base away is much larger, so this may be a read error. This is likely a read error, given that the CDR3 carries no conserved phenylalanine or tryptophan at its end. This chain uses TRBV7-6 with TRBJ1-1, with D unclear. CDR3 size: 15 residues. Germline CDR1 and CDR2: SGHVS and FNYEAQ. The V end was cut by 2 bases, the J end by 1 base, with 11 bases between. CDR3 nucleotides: TGTGCCAGCAGCTTAACTGGTGGCGGGAACACTGAAGCTTTCTTA. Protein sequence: CASSLTGGGNTEAFL.

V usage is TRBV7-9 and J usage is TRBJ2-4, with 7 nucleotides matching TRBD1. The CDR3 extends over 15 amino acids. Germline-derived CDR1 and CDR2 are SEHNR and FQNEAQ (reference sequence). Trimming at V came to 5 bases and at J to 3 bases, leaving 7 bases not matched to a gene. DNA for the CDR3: TGTGCCAGCAGCCAGCCCACAGGGGTCAAAAACATTCAGTACTTC. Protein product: CASSQPTGVKNIQYF.

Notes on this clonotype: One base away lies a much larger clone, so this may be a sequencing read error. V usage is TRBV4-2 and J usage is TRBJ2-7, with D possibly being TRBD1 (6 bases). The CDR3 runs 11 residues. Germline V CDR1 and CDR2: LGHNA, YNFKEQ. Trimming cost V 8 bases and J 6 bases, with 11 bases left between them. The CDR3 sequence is CASGQGIEQYF. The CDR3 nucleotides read TGTGCCAGCGGGCAGGGGATCGAGCAGTACTTC.

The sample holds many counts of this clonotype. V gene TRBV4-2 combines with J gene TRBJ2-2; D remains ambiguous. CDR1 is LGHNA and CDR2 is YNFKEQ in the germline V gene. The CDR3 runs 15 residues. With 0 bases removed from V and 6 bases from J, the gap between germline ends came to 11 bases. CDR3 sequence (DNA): TGTGCCAGCAGCCAAGAATCTCGGCAGCCCGGGGAGCTGTTTTTT. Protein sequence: CASSQESRQPGELFF.

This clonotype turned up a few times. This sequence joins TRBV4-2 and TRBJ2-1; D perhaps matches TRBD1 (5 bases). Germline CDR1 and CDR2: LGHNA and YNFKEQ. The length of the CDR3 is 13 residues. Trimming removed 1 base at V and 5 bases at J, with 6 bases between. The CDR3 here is CASSQVRDNEQFF. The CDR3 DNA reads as TGTGCCAGCAGCCAAGTCAGGGACAATGAGCAGTTCTTC.

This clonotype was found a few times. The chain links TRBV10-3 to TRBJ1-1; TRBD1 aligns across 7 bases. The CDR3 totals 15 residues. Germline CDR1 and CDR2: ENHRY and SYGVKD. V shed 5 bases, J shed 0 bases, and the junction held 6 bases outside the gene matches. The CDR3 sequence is CAISTTTGLNTEAFF. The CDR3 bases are TGTGCCATCAGTACGACGACAGGGTTGAACACTGAAGCTTTCTTT.

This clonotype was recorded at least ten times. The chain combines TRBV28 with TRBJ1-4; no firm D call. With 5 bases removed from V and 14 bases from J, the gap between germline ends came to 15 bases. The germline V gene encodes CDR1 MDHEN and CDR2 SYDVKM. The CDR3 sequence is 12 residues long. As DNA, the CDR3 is TGTGCCAGCAGTCCGGTCGGCGGCTCGCTGTTTTTT. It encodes CASSPVGGSLFF.

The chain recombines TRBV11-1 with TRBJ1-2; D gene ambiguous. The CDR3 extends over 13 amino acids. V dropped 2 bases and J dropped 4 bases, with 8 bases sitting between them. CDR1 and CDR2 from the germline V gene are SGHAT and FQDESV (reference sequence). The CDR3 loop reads CASSLRLSYGYTF. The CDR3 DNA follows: TGTGCCAGCAGCTTAAGGCTGAGCTATGGCTACACCTTC.

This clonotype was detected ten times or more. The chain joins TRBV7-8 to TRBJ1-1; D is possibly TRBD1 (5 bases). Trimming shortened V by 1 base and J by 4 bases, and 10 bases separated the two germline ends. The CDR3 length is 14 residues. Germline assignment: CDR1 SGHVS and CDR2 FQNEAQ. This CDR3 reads CASSLERGGTEAFF. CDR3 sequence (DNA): TGTGCCAGCAGCTTAGAACGGGGGGGCACTGAAGCTTTCTTT.

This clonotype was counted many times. As DNA, the CDR3 is TGCGCCAGCAGCCTGACAGGGGATGGTGGAACAGATACGCAGTATTTT. Protein: CASSLTGDGGTDTQYF. The chain couples TRBV4-3 to TRBJ2-3; 8 nucleotides match TRBD1. Germline V CDR1 and CDR2: LGHNA, YSLEER. J lost 3 bases, V lost 4 bases, and 9 bases had no gene match. This CDR3 region has 16 residues.

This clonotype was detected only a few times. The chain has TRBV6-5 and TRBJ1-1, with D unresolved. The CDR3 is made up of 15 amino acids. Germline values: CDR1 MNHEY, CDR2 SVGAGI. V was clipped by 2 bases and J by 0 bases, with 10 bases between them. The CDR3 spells CASSYGGKVNTEAFF. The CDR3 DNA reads TGTGCCAGCAGTTACGGCGGGAAGGTGAACACTGAAGCTTTCTTT.

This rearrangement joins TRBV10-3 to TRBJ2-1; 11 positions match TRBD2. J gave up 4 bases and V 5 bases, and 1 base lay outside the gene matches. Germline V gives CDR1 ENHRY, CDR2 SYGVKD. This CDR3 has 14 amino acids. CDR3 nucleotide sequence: TGTGCCATCAGTACTAGCGGGGGATACAATGAGCAGTTCTTC. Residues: CAISTSGGYNEQFF.